This T cell receptor beta chain was profiled in a study of T cell responses to AZD1222 COVID-19 vaccine (dated by TCRdb to about 2021). Describing the broader study: AZD1222 recipients whose second dose came at about 4 weeks and those whose second dose came at about 12 weeks were combined into one group, since spike-specific TCR depth and breadth did not differ between the two schedules. TCR sequencing was performed for 230 to 250 trial participants, of whom 207 were given two doses of AZD1222 and around 26 were given two doses of MenACWY control vaccine. Trial participants were enrolled by age into 18-55, 56-69 and 70-plus year subgroups, with roughly 160, 29 and 62 TCR-sequenced participants respectively. Broad study findings and their caveats: No day 14 peak-response samples were available, so repertoires were characterized only after the peak T cell response. Participants were mostly white British, with more females than males. The authors suggested clonal diversity may have been underestimated. Only five to seven AZD1222 recipients were SARS-CoV-2 seropositive at baseline, limiting conclusions about previously exposed vaccinees. Reportedly, close to half of the unique spike-specific TCRs recognized epitopes lying outside the regions that are mutated in the B.1.351 and B.1.1.7 variants. Spike-specific TCR breadth and depth rose significantly after two AZD1222 doses compared with day 0 and with MenACWY recipients. The vaccine-associated CD4 TCRs covered the entire spike protein, and the dominant responses fell in regions 160-218 and 743-854. In the small 56-69-year group, the increase in depth fell short of significance, most likely because of low power.

Notes on this clone: Its recognized antigen is unknown. No qualities accompany the bases; no much larger clone lies one base away.

The junction shows trimming of 5 bases on V and 1 base on J, and the gene matches do not reach 10 bases of it. CDR1 and CDR2, looked up from the germline V gene (reference sequence), are LNHDA and SQIVND. Measured from the cysteine to the phenylalanine, the CDR3 is 18 residues long. This entry keeps only the CDR3 DNA: 54 bases, framed from base 1. The sample's time point, from its label and the paper: baseline before first vaccination. Vaccinee samples came from UK trials COV001 and COV002, including a single-blind randomized controlled phase 2/3 trial of AZD1222 (ChAdOx1 nCoV-19) in healthy adults. For TCRbeta chain sequencing, PBMC samples from trial participants were taken at day 0 and at day 28 after the second dose. The CDR3 regions of human TCRbeta chains were subjected to immunosequencing. The original pipeline was this. TCRs in the repertoires were compared against a reference library of SARS-CoV-2-specific TCRs that had been generated with the MIRA antigen-specificity platform. Breadth was defined as the fraction of unique TCRs that were SARS-CoV-2-associated, and depth was defined as the fraction of total T cells that were SARS-CoV-2-associated. Using the MIRA data, every spike-specific TCR was mapped to the spike region that the TCR reacted to and assigned to either a CD4 or a CD8 class. Log10-transformed breadth and depth values were compared by one-way ANOVA with Sidak's multiple comparisons tests. TCRdb mirrors the immuneACCESS table, restricted to in-frame sequences. Some clones are absent from its copies; in checked studies, under half trace to an unresolved V gene, and the reason for the others is unknown. V and J calls and clone size follow that table, whereas D and trimming were derived from the DNA. A total of roughly 110,000 clones appear in this sample, about 85% of them only once. Around 4.4% of the sample lies in the top ten.

The V gene is TRBV19 and the J gene is TRBJ2-1; TRBD2 aligns with 11 central bases. This specimen consisted of peripheral blood, obtained on day 0 of AZD1222 vaccination. The TCR comes from an adult in good health. The CDR3 loop reads CASSGTGTSGRSYNEQFF. The nucleotide sequence reads TGTGCCAGTAGTGGAACAGGGACTAGCGGACGTTCCTACAATGAGCAGTTCTTC.